These 22 T cell receptor beta chains came from one sample sequenced in a study of cytomegalovirus exposure and HLA in healthy donors. PCR primers comprised 60 Vbeta and 13 Jbeta primers. Some clones are missing from TCRdb's copy, which holds only in-frame ones; the method was immunoSEQ multiplex PCR. This sample has about 180,000 clones, with roughly 80% found just once. Sequences were obtained from PBMCs. Receptors originate from a woman younger than 30 in good health and CMV-seropositive.

This chain links TRBV7-9 with TRBJ1-4; 7 nucleotides align to TRBD1. This CDR3 has 15 residues. The V gene end was trimmed by 4 bases and the J gene end by 8 bases; junction bases not matched to a gene: 10. Germline-derived CDR1 and CDR2 are SEHNR and FQNEAQ (reference sequence). CDR3 in amino acids: CASSSTTGFDEKLFF. As DNA, the CDR3 is TGTGCCAGCAGCTCGACGACAGGGTTCGACGAAAAACTGTTTTTT.

V and J are TRBV15 and TRBJ2-5; tentative D call: TRBD2 (5 bases). V shed 8 bases and J shed 1 base, with 11 bases lying between them. Germline V gene sequence: CDR1 LNHNV, CDR2 YYDKDF (reference sequence). The CDR3 runs 13 residues. The CDR3 here is CATRGRTQETQYF. The CDR3 DNA follows: TGTGCCACCCGAGGGAGAACCCAAGAGACCCAGTACTTC. Together with reference TRBV15 and TRBJ2-5, the CDR3 gives the full variable domain: DAMVIQNPRYQVTQFGKPVTLSCSQTLNHNVMYWYQQKSSQAPKLLFHYYDKDFNNEADTPDNFQSRRPNTSFCFLDIRSPGLGDTAMYLCATRGRTQETQYFGPGTRLLVL.

This clone was seen a handful of times. This chain joins TRBV19 and TRBJ2-2, with D unclear. Trimming cost V 3 bases and J 5 bases, with 10 bases left between them. Per the germline V gene, CDR1 is LNHDA and CDR2 is SQIVND (reference sequence). The CDR3 extends over 14 amino acids. This CDR3 reads CASSIPQETGELFF. The CDR3 nucleotides read TGTGCCAGTAGTATTCCCCAGGAAACCGGGGAGCTGTTTTTT.

V gene TRBV28 combines with J gene TRBJ2-5, with TRBD2 identical over 9 bases. The junction had 5 bases not matched to a gene; V was cut back by 1 base and J by 2 bases. Germline loops: CDR1 MDHEN, CDR2 SYDVKM. The CDR3 spans 16 residues. The CDR3 reads CASSLFWRGGQETQYF. Here the CDR3 DNA reads TGTGCCAGCAGTTTATTTTGGCGGGGGGGACAAGAGACCCAGTACTTC.

The chain employs TRBV9 and TRBJ1-1, with D uncertain. The germline V and J ends were trimmed by 4 bases and 1 base, with 14 bases remaining between them. The germline V gene encodes CDR1 SGDLS and CDR2 YYNGEE. This CDR3 spans 15 amino acids. This CDR3 is CASSSGTGGNTEAFF. Written as DNA, the CDR3 is TGTGCCAGCAGCTCTGGCACGGGAGGGAACACTGAAGCTTTCTTT. Looking up the rest from reference TRBV9 and TRBJ1-1 gives the full variable domain: DSGVTQTPKHLITATGQRVTLRCSPRSGDLSVYWYQQSLDQGLQFLIQYYNGEERAKGNILERFSAQQFPDLHSELNLSSLELGDSALYFCASSSGTGGNTEAFFGQGTRLTVV.

J is TRBJ2-2 and V is TRBV4-2; TRBD1 matches at 10 bases. Germline CDR1 LGHNA, CDR2 YNFKEQ. V lost 3 bases to trimming and J lost 5 bases; unmatched junction nucleotides: 9. The CDR3 is made up of 17 amino acids. In DNA, the CDR3 is TGTGCCAGCAGCCACCCAGACAGGGGGCGCCGGACCGGGGAGCTGTTTTTT. Amino acids: CASSHPDRGRRTGELFF.

This clone has a single count. The chain combines TRBV5-1 with TRBJ1-6; 8 bases are a match to TRBD1. With 0 bases clipped from V and 9 bases from J, the junction kept 8 bases outside the gene matches. CDR1 is SGHRS, CDR2 YFSETQ, per germline. The CDR3 consists of 16 residues. The CDR3 sequence: CASSLAGQERGSPLHF. CDR3 bases: TGCGCCAGCAGCTTGGCGGGACAGGAAAGGGGTTCACCCCTCCACTTT.

CDR3 nucleotides: TGTGCCAGCAGCATTACAGGGGCCCGTATCAGTAATGAAAAACTGTTTTTT. Amino acids: CASSITGARISNEKLFF. The chain recombines TRBV7-9 with TRBJ1-4; 7 nucleotides agree with TRBD1. The CDR3 covers 17 residues. Per germline, CDR1 SEHNR and CDR2 FQNEAQ (reference sequence). V shed 5 bases, J shed 4 bases, and the junction held 13 bases outside the gene matches.

The chain carries TRBV2 and TRBJ1-5; 11 bases fit TRBD1. In germline, CDR1 is SNHLY, CDR2 FYNNEI. The trim removed 6 bases at V and 3 bases at J, leaving 7 bases unmatched. The CDR3 loop spans 16 amino acids. Here the CDR3 reads CASSPGQGAYNQPQHF. The DNA of the CDR3 is TGTGCCAGCAGCCCCGGACAGGGGGCATACAATCAGCCCCAGCATTTT.

The V and J genes are TRBV4-1 and TRBJ2-2; 12 bases are a match to TRBD2. The CDR3 consists of 16 residues. The germline gives CDR1 MGHRA, CDR2 YSYEKL. The ends lost 6 bases at V and 1 base at J; junction bases unmatched: 3. The CDR3 region is CASSQGLAGNTGELFF. As DNA, the CDR3 is TGCGCCAGCAGTCAGGGACTAGCGGGGAACACCGGGGAGCTGTTTTTT.

In its sample, this clone was seen once. This chain uses TRBV27 with TRBJ1-1, with 7 bases that match TRBD1. This CDR3 is built from 16 residues. Germline CDR1 MNHEY, CDR2 SMNVEV (reference sequence). The V gene end was trimmed by 5 bases and the J gene end by 1 base; junction bases not matched to a gene: 10. The CDR3 DNA is TGTGCCAGCAGTCTAAACAGGGGTGCAGGGAACACTGAAGCTTTCTTT. Translated, it gives CASSLNRGAGNTEAFF.

Concerning this clone itself: A far larger clone is off by one base, so a read error is likely. This chain connects TRBV6-5 to TRBJ2-7, with D possibly being TRBD1 (5 bases). Germline V CDR1 and CDR2: MNHEY, SVGAGI. The CDR3 consists of 13 residues. The V end lost 6 bases, the J end lost 7 bases, and 16 bases lay between the germline ends. CDR3 nucleotide sequence: TGTGCCAGCAGGTCAGGGCCGCTTGGAGAGCAGTACTTC. It encodes CASRSGPLGEQYF.

This sequence joins TRBV30 and TRBJ2-1; TRBD1 matches 7 bases. This CDR3 spans 11 amino acids. Germline V CDR1 and CDR2: GTSNPN, SVGIG (reference sequence). V was pared by 5 bases and J by 10 bases, with 5 bases of the junction left unmatched. CDR3 DNA: TGTGCCTGGGGACAGGATCGGGAGCAGTTCTTC. As protein: CAWGQDREQFF.

This chain joins TRBV30 and TRBJ1-6; TRBD1 is a possible D gene (5 bases). Germline values: CDR1 GTSNPN, CDR2 SVGIG (reference sequence). CDR3 length equals 15 residues. V was clipped by 0 bases and J by 7 bases, with 13 bases between them. This chain's CDR3 is CAWSVTTGENSPLHF. In DNA form, the CDR3 reads TGTGCCTGGAGTGTGACGACGGGGGAAAATTCACCCCTCCACTTT.

V gene TRBV25-1 combines with J gene TRBJ1-1, with 7 bases aligning to TRBD1. This CDR3 spans 14 amino acids. Germline values: CDR1 MGHDK, CDR2 SYGVNS. V gave up 6 bases and J gave up 1 base; unmatched junction bases: 5. CDR3 protein: CASRGTAGNTEAFF. In DNA, the CDR3 is TGTGCCAGCAGAGGGACAGCGGGGAACACTGAAGCTTTCTTT.

The chain uses TRBV7-9 and TRBJ2-1; D perhaps matches TRBD1 (6 bases). There are 13 residues in the CDR3. The germline V and J ends were trimmed by 3 bases and 8 bases, with 11 bases remaining between them. Germline CDR1 is SEHNR and CDR2 is FQNEAQ (reference sequence). CDR3 in amino acids: CASSFGWTDEQFF. CDR3 nucleotide sequence: TGTGCCAGCAGCTTCGGCTGGACAGATGAGCAGTTCTTC.

The V call is TRBV6-6, the J call TRBJ2-3; a weak D match, TRBD1 (5 bases). The CDR3 is 15 residues long. Trimming stripped 6 bases from V and 0 bases from J, with 13 bases between. Germline V gene lookup returns CDR1 MNHNY and CDR2 SVGAGI (reference sequence). CDR3 DNA: TGTGCCAGCAGCCGCAGACAGATTAGCACAGATACGCAGTATTTT. It is translated as CASSRRQISTDTQYF.

The gene calls are TRBV2 and TRBJ1-5, with D maybe TRBD1 (6 bases). The CDR3 extends over 15 amino acids. V dropped 1 base and J dropped 9 bases, with 16 bases sitting between them. Germline values: CDR1 SNHLY, CDR2 FYNNEI. CDR3 bases: TGTGCCAGCAGTGAAGGACAGGCTATGCATCGGCCCCAGCATTTT. The encoded protein is CASSEGQAMHRPQHF.

This clone was counted a few times. This rearrangement joins TRBV7-8 to TRBJ2-1; 14 nucleotides match TRBD2. The germline CDR1 and CDR2 sequences are SGHVS and FQNEAQ. The CDR3 consists of 19 residues. V lost 1 base to trimming and J lost 8 bases; unmatched junction nucleotides: 13. CDR3 in DNA: TGTGCCAGCAGCTTAGTGCATTATCGACTAGCGGGGGGGAGTTATGAGCAGTTCTTC. This sequence encodes CASSLVHYRLAGGSYEQFF.

The chain has TRBV4-1 and TRBJ2-3, with 11 nucleotides matching TRBD2. The trim removed 5 bases at V and 6 bases at J, leaving 7 bases unmatched. Per germline, CDR1 MGHRA and CDR2 YSYEKL. The CDR3 loop spans 15 amino acids. CDR3 residues: CASSSIAGGPDTQYF. CDR3 nucleotides: TGCGCCAGCAGCTCCATAGCGGGGGGGCCGGATACGCAGTATTTT.

The chain combines TRBV7-6 with TRBJ1-1; D not certain. This CDR3 is 14 amino acids long. Germline CDR1 SGHVS, CDR2 FNYEAQ. V was pared by 4 bases and J by 0 bases, with 9 bases between. The CDR3 spells CASSSSGLNTEAFF. The CDR3 nucleotides are TGTGCCAGCAGCTCCTCAGGCCTGAACACTGAAGCTTTCTTT.

The chain recombines TRBV7-2 with TRBJ1-1; a weak D match, TRBD1 (6 bases). This CDR3 spans 16 amino acids. Germline V CDR1 and CDR2: SGHTA, FQGNSA. Trimming removed 5 bases from V and 0 bases from J, with 16 bases in between. The CDR3 DNA reads TGTGCCAGCAGCAACGGACAGTCCGACCTGAACACTGAAGCTTTCTTT. This encodes CASSNGQSDLNTEAFF.